This T cell receptor (beta chain) stems from a study of shared clonotypes between healthy human individuals. Study details: The composition of the donors was a couple of women and a few men aged 18 to 49. CD4 naive cells filled three plates per donor, CD4 memory three, CD8 naive two and CD8 memory one.

Only one count was recorded for this clone. Germline assignment: CDR1 SGHDT and CDR2 YYEEEE. CDR3 length: 14 residues. V lost 5 bases, J lost 5 bases, and 17 bases lay in between. Replicate sorted-subset PCRs were loaded with 150 to 250 ng DNA, 25,000 to 30,000 T cell genomes. The repertoire was sequenced with immunoSEQ multiplex PCR; TCRdb's copy has only in-frame clones and lacks some. The sample consists of hundreds of thousands of clones, approximately 96% of them appearing once. Naive-designated CD8 cells lacked CD45RO, were positively enriched for CCR7, and omitted terminally differentiated effector memory CD45RA+ cells.

What was sequenced was naive CD8+ T cells sorted from blood. This clonotype was sampled from a woman in her thirties in good health. The chain joins TRBV5-6 to TRBJ2-7, with D possibly being TRBD1 or TRBD2 (5 bases each). CDR3 in amino acids: CASSPRRGLDEQYF. CDR3 nucleotide sequence: TGTGCCAGCAGTCCTAGACGGGGCCTCGACGAGCAGTACTTC.